This is a list of T cell receptor beta chains from one sample in a study of vaccination effects on CD4 cells after COVID-19. For these TCRs, the target antigens are not known. Assay: immunoSEQ multiplex PCR; the TCRdb copy retains only in-frame clones and omits some. The sample contains tens of thousands of clones, less than 75% of which appear only once. This material consisted of CD4+ T cells from PBMCs cultured without peptide, taken after COVID-19 vaccination. These receptor sequences come from a human donor who received a COVID-19 vaccine. Both conserved end residues are part of each CDR3. D genes are given only for firm matches. Part of the rows lack a size; the others show once, few, many or a class for expanded clones.

abundance	d_gene	j_gene	v_gene	len	CDR3nt	CDR3aa
.	.	TRBJ1-6	TRBV6-1	15	TGTGCCAGCAGTGATCCGACAAGATTGAATTCACCCCTCCACTTT	CASSDPTRLNSPLHF
.	.	TRBJ1-2	TRBV5-1	17	TGCGCCAGCAGCCCGGGGAAGGGTGCAGGGGACTACTATGGCTACACCTTC	CASSPGKGAGDYYGYTF
.	.	TRBJ2-2	TRBV6-5	13	TGTGCCAGCAGTCTACAGAACACCGGGGAGCTGTTTTTT	CASSLQNTGELFF
few	.	TRBJ1-6	TRBV4-1	15	TGCGCCAGCAGCCACCAGGCGATTATAAATTCACCCCTCCACTTT	CASSHQAIINSPLHF
few	.	TRBJ1-3	TRBV5-4	14	TGTGCCAGCAGCTTGGAACAGGGAAGAAACACCATATATTTT	CASSLEQGRNTIYF
.	.	TRBJ2-2	TRBV4-2	14	TGTGCCAGCAGCCAGGGACGGAACACCGGGGAGCTGTTTTTT	CASSQGRNTGELFF
.	.	TRBJ1-2	TRBV6-6	14	TGTGCCAGCAGTTACCAAGGGGGAGACTATGGCTACACCTTC	CASSYQGGDYGYTF
.	.	TRBJ1-2	TRBV30	11	TGTGCCTCACGTTGGGGGCATGGCTACACCTTC	CASRWGHGYTF
.	TRBD2	TRBJ2-1	TRBV11-2	18	TGTGCCAGCAGCTCATATCCGGGACTAGCTACATCCTACAATGAGCAGTTCTTC	CASSSYPGLATSYNEQFF
.	.	TRBJ1-3	TRBV18	14	TGTGCCAGCTCTTCCGGAGGGTCTGGAAACACCATATATTTT	CASSSGGSGNTIYF
.	.	TRBJ2-5	TRBV6-5	15	TGTGCCAGCAGCCGTCCTCGGGCCACCCAAGAGACCCAGTACTTC	CASSRPRATQETQYF
.	.	TRBJ2-4	TRBV3-1/TRBV3-2	17	TGTGCCAGCAGCTCCACCCAGGGTTTTATAGCCAAAAACATTCAGTACTTC	CASSSTQGFIAKNIQYF
.	.	TRBJ2-2	TRBV6-5	14	TGTGCCAGCAGTATAAGTTACAGCTCCGGGGAGCTGTTTTTT	CASSISYSSGELFF
.	TRBD1	TRBJ1-4	TRBV27	15	TGTGCCAGCCGTGGTCGGGACAGGGGTCCCCGAAAACTGTTTTTT	CASRGRDRGPRKLFF
.	.	TRBJ1-3	TRBV27	13	TGTGCCAGCCGCTTCAGCTCTGGAAACACCATATATTTT	CASRFSSGNTIYF
.	.	TRBJ2-5	TRBV5-4	15	TGTGCCAGCAGCTTAAGTAACAGGGACGGAGAGACCCAGTACTTC	CASSLSNRDGETQYF
.	.	TRBJ2-1	TRBV5-5	13	TGTGCCAGCAGCTTCTTTTACTACAATGAGCAGTTCTTC	CASSFFYYNEQFF
.	TRBD1	TRBJ1-5	TRBV25-1	17	TGTGCCAGCAGTGCTGGACAGGGGGTGGATTTCAATCAGCCCCAGCATTTT	CASSAGQGVDFNQPQHF
.	.	TRBJ2-3	TRBV14	13	TGTGCCAGCAGCCAATTGAGCACAGATACGCAGTATTTT	CASSQLSTDTQYF
.	TRBD1	TRBJ1-5	TRBV7-8	15	TGTGCCAGCAGCCCCTTGACAGGGTTATATCAGCCCCAGCATTTT	CASSPLTGLYQPQHF